One sample yielded the 20 T cell receptor beta chains listed below, sequenced in a study of cytomegalovirus exposure and HLA in healthy donors. Vbeta (60) and Jbeta (13) primers were used in the PCR. Sequenced by immunoSEQ multiplex PCR; TCRdb stores in-frame clones only, minus some. This table holds about 120,000 clones, roughly 70% found once. Sequences were obtained from PBMCs. The receptors come from a woman in her forties in good health and CMV-seropositive.

The rearrangement links TRBV9 to TRBJ1-1; a possible D gene is TRBD1 (5 bases). CDR3 size: 15 residues. V lost 3 bases, J lost 3 bases, and 15 bases lay in between. From germline, CDR1 is SGDLS and CDR2 YYNGEE. CDR3 amino acids: CASSAGAASDTEAFF. The DNA of the CDR3 is TGTGCCAGCAGCGCTGGGGCGGCGAGCGACACTGAAGCTTTCTTT.

This clone is a singleton in its sample. This rearrangement joins TRBV6-5 to TRBJ1-1; 7 positions agree with TRBD1. From germline, CDR1 is MNHEY and CDR2 SVGAGI. V dropped 0 bases and J dropped 6; count of bases not matched to a gene: 7. The CDR3 is 15 residues long. The CDR3 coding sequence is TGTGCCAGCAGTTACTCGATGTCCCAGGGGGCTGAAGCTTTCTTT. This translates into CASSYSMSQGAEAFF.

The sample holds a few counts of this clone. The genes are TRBV19 and TRBJ1-5; D is uncertain. Germline CDR1 and CDR2: LNHDA and SQIVND (reference sequence). Trimming shortened V by 6 bases and J by 5 bases, and 5 bases separated the two germline ends. This CDR3 is 11 amino acids long. This CDR3 is CASRGDQPQHF. The CDR3, as DNA: TGTGCCAGTAGGGGCGATCAGCCCCAGCATTTT. The full variable domain, in which reference TRBV19 and TRBJ1-5 provide the parts outside the CDR3, is DGGITQSPKYLFRKEGQNVTLSCEQNLNHDAMYWYRQDPGQGLRLIYYSQIVNDFQKGDIAEGYSVSREKKESFPLTVTSAQKNPTAFYLCASRGDQPQHFGDGTRLSIL.

The chain joins TRBV4-3 to TRBJ2-1, with TRBD2 matching 8 bases. CDR1 and CDR2 (germline): LGHNA, YSLEER. The CDR3 is made up of 15 amino acids. With V trimmed by 4 bases and J by 6 bases, 8 bases remained unmatched. CDR3 coding DNA: TGCGCCAGCAGCCTCAGCGGGGGTCCCCTCAATGAGCAGTTCTTC. Residues: CASSLSGGPLNEQFF.

V gene TRBV7-6 combines with J gene TRBJ2-5, with 7 nucleotides matching TRBD2. The CDR3 is 16 amino acids. V dropped 6 bases and J dropped 0; count of bases not matched to a gene: 10. CDR1 is SGHVS and CDR2 is FNYEAQ in the germline V gene. The DNA of the CDR3 is TGTGCCAGCAGAAATAGTCTAGCGGCGAACCAAGAGACCCAGTACTTC. Encoded protein: CASRNSLAANQETQYF.

The CDR3 protein is CASSLVLAGGKETQYF. The CDR3 nucleotides are TGCGCCAGCAGCTTGGTTTTAGCGGGAGGGAAAGAGACCCAGTACTTC. The V call is TRBV5-1, the J call TRBJ2-5, with 11 bases that match TRBD2. V dropped 0 bases and J dropped 3; count of bases not matched to a gene: 4. This CDR3 region has 16 residues. The germline V gene has CDR1 SGHRS and CDR2 YFSETQ.

This sequence joins TRBV7-2 and TRBJ2-3, with 9 bases fitting TRBD2. After removal of 2 bases from V and 3 bases from J, the junction contained 9 bases not matched to a gene. The CDR3 sequence is 17 residues long. In germline, CDR1 is SGHTA, CDR2 FQGNSA. CDR3 sequence reads: CASSLRIAGAGTDTQYF. The DNA of the CDR3 is TGTGCCAGCAGCTTAAGGATAGCGGGAGCGGGGACAGATACGCAGTATTTT.

The chain joins TRBV2 to TRBJ2-2; 10 bases line up with TRBD2. Germline trimming cut 8 bases from V and 7 bases from J; bases unmatched to any gene: 10. Germline V CDR1 and CDR2: SNHLY, FYNNEI. The CDR3 sequence is 15 residues long. The chain's CDR3 is CASGKAGGPIGELFF. The CDR3 nucleotides are TGTGCCAGCGGGAAAGCGGGGGGGCCCATCGGGGAGCTGTTTTTT. Variable domain in full (rest from reference TRBV2 and TRBJ2-2): EPEVTQTPSHQVTQMGQEVILRCVPISNHLYFYWYRQILGQKVEFLVSFYNNEISEKSEIFDDQFSVERPDGSNFTLKIRSTKLEDSAMYFCASGKAGGPIGELFFGEGSRLTVL.

The genes are TRBV4-3 and TRBJ2-2, with D perhaps matching TRBD1 (6 bases). CDR1 is LGHNA, CDR2 YSLEER, per germline. The length of the CDR3 is 14 residues. The V end was cut by 4 bases, the J end by 6 bases, with 12 bases between. Here the CDR3 reads CASSLQGGPGELFF. The CDR3 nucleotides are TGCGCCAGCAGCCTCCAAGGGGGACCCGGGGAGCTGTTTTTT.

The chain links TRBV7-3 to TRBJ2-5; unclear D gene. The CDR3 length is 13 residues. V was trimmed by 5 bases and J by 4 bases, leaving 11 bases between them. Germline CDR1 SGHTA, CDR2 FQGTGA. CDR3 residues: CASSLGVGETQYF. In nucleotides, the CDR3 is TGTGCCAGCAGCCTAGGAGTCGGAGAGACCCAGTACTTC.

The genes are TRBV5-4 and TRBJ2-7; TRBD1 matches 9 bases. After removal of 0 bases from V and 6 bases from J, the junction contained 7 bases not matched to a gene. Germline CDR1 and CDR2: SGHNT and YYREEE (reference sequence). The CDR3 consists of 15 residues. The CDR3 DNA reads TGTGCCAGCAGCTTGGGGGGCCCACAGGGGGCCGAGCAGTACTTC. Protein: CASSLGGPQGAEQYF.

This rearrangement joins TRBV5-6 to TRBJ1-2; D is undetermined. This CDR3 spans 14 amino acids. Germline V CDR1 and CDR2: SGHDT, YYEEEE. V was trimmed by 4 bases and J by 4 bases, leaving 14 bases between them. The CDR3: CASSPTPGSYGYTF. The CDR3 DNA is TGTGCCAGCAGCCCCACACCGGGGTCCTATGGCTACACCTTC. The full variable domain, rest sourced from reference TRBV5-6 and TRBJ1-2, is DAGVTQSPTHLIKTRGQQVTLRCSPKSGHDTVSWYQQALGQGPQFIFQYYEEEERQRGNFPDRFSGHQFPNYSSELNVNALLLGDSALYLCASSPTPGSYGYTFGSGTRLTVV.

CDR3 in amino acids: CASSYSVQGAAFF. The CDR3 DNA follows: TGTGCCAGCAGTTACTCGGTACAGGGTGCGGCTTTCTTT. The chain links TRBV6-6 to TRBJ1-1; D possibly corresponds to TRBD1 (6 bases). The germline CDR1 and CDR2 sequences are MNHNY and SVGAGI (reference sequence). The V end was cut by 0 bases, the J end by 11 bases, with 13 bases between. There are 13 residues in the CDR3.

The chain combines TRBV30 with TRBJ2-5, with 10 positions matching TRBD1. The CDR3 covers 13 residues. V dropped 5 bases and J dropped 6; count of bases not matched to a gene: 6. CDR1 and CDR2 from the germline V gene are GTSNPN and SVGIG (reference sequence). CDR3 nucleotides: TGTGCCTGGGGGACAGGGGATACAAAGACCCAGTACTTC. Encoded protein: CAWGTGDTKTQYF.

V and J are TRBV2 and TRBJ1-5, with a weak D call TRBD1 (5 bases). The germline V gene has CDR1 SNHLY and CDR2 FYNNEI. Trimming removed 7 bases at V and 3 bases at J, with 13 bases between. CDR3 length: 14 residues. CDR3: CASNPGPNNQPQHF. DNA for the CDR3: TGTGCCAGCAACCCAGGGCCTAACAATCAGCCCCAGCATTTT.

The genes are TRBV28 and TRBJ1-4; D uncertain. This CDR3 contains 14 residues. V lost 5 bases and J lost 8, with 15 bases in between. In germline, CDR1 is MDHEN, CDR2 SYDVKM. The CDR3 DNA sequence: TGTGCCAGCAGTACCTCTCCGGGGTGGGAAAAACTGTTTTTT. Translation: CASSTSPGWEKLFF.

The chain recombines TRBV19 with TRBJ1-1; TRBD1 might be the D (6 bases). Trimming cost V 3 bases and J 4 bases, with 15 bases left between them. Germline lookup yields CDR1 LNHDA and CDR2 SQIVND (reference sequence). CDR3 length equals 15 residues. The chain's CDR3 is CASSIPGGLSTEAFF. The CDR3 nucleotides are TGTGCCAGTAGTATTCCGGGGGGGCTCAGCACTGAAGCTTTCTTT.

In its sample, this clone was seen a few times. V gene TRBV9 combines with J gene TRBJ1-1, with 7 positions matching TRBD1. In germline, CDR1 is SGDLS, CDR2 YYNGEE. This CDR3 is built from 17 residues. V lost 3 bases to trimming and J lost 5 bases; unmatched junction nucleotides: 16. This CDR3 reads CASSAPGDSASPTEAFF. As DNA, the CDR3 is TGTGCCAGCAGCGCCCCGGGGGACAGCGCATCACCGACTGAAGCTTTCTTT. Full variable domain (missing parts from reference TRBV9 and TRBJ1-1): DSGVTQTPKHLITATGQRVTLRCSPRSGDLSVYWYQQSLDQGLQFLIQYYNGEERAKGNILERFSAQQFPDLHSELNLSSLELGDSALYFCASSAPGDSASPTEAFFGQGTRLTVV.

This chain joins TRBV5-1 and TRBJ1-1; D ambiguous. Trimming took off 3 bases at V and 2 bases at J, with 8 bases between the two ends. Germline assignment: CDR1 SGHRS and CDR2 YFSETQ. The CDR3 consists of 13 residues. CDR3 sequence reads: CASSSSFNTEAFF. The CDR3 DNA sequence: TGCGCCAGCAGCTCGAGTTTTAACACTGAAGCTTTCTTT.

The V call is TRBV7-8, the J call TRBJ1-2; maybe TRBD1 (6 bases). Germline V lookup: CDR1 SGHVS, CDR2 FQNEAQ. This CDR3 contains 15 residues. Trimming removed 4 bases at V and 7 bases at J, with 19 bases between. CDR3 in DNA: TGTGCCAGCAGCTCAACGAAAGGGGGATTCGGTGGCTACACCTTC. This codes for CASSSTKGGFGGYTF.